This T cell receptor beta chain was identified during a study of T-cell reconstitution after alpha-beta-depleted transplantation in children. J was trimmed by 6 bases and V by 10 bases; bases with no gene match: 15. The germline gives CDR1 LGHDT, CDR2 YNNKEL (reference sequence). The CDR3 spans 15 residues. Preparing the TCRbeta library involved the use of unique molecular identifiers. TCRdb re-called the PCR reads through MiXCR, storing one row per CDR3 protein. The repertoire holds over 150,000 distinct CDR3 sequences, with just over 14% as singletons. This sequence was found in a human donor who donated a stem cell graft to a child with acute lymphoblastic leukemia. The specimen was PBMCs from the stem cell graft donor, collected from the stem cell graft. The chain couples TRBV3-1 to TRBJ2-1, with 7 bases that match TRBD2. CDR3 sequence: CATCPRLAGSNEQFF. CDR3 in DNA: TGTGCCACCTGCCCACGACTAGCCGGGAGCAATGAGCAGTTCTTC.